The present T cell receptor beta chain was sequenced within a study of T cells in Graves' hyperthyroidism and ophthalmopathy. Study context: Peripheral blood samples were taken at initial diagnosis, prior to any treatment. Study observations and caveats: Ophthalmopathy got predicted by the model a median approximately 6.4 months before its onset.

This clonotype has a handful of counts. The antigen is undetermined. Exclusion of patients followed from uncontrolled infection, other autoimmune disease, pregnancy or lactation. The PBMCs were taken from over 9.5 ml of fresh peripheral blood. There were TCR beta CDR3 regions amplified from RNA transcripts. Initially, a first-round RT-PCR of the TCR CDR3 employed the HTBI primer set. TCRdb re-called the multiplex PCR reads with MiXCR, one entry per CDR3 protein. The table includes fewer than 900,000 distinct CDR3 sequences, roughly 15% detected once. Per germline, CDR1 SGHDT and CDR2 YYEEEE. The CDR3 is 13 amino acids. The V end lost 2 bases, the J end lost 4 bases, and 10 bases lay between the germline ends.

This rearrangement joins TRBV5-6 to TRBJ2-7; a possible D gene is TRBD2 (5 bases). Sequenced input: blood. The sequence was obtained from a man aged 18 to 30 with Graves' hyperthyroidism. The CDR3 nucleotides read TGTGCCAGCAGCTTCGGGGAGCTTTACGAGCAGTACTTC. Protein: CASSFGELYEQYF. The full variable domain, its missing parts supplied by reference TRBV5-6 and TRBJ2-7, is DAGVTQSPTHLIKTRGQQVTLRCSPKSGHDTVSWYQQALGQGPQFIFQYYEEEERQRGNFPDRFSGHQFPNYSSELNVNALLLGDSALYLCASSFGELYEQYFGPGTRLTVT.